These 32 T cell receptor beta chains originate from one sample sequenced in a study of PD-L1 blockade in urothelial cancer. Time point indicated: pretreatment peripheral blood. Assay used: immunoSEQ multiplex PCR; TCRdb lists only in-frame clones, some missing. The table lists 70,000 to 80,000 clones, 85% of them singletons. Sequencing was performed on PBMCs, taken around atezolizumab (anti-PD-L1) treatment. Source of these receptors: a middle-aged man with urothelial cancer.

CDR3 region: CSGGGVETQYF. The DNA for the CDR3 is TGCAGCGGAGGGGGCGTGGAGACCCAGTACTTC. The chain couples TRBV20-1 to TRBJ2-5, with a tentative D call TRBD1 (7 bases). The CDR3 covers 11 residues. Germline CDR1 and CDR2: DFQATT and SNEGSKA (reference sequence).

This clone was picked up one time. CDR3 DNA sequence: TGTGCCAGCACCCCGTCCCGGGACAGGGCAGGAGAGCAGTTCTTC. Its translation: CASTPSRDRAGEQFF. The chain uses TRBV7-8 and TRBJ2-1; 9 bases line up with TRBD1. The CDR3 totals 15 residues. With V trimmed by 7 bases and J by 10 bases, 14 bases remained unmatched. The germline V gene has CDR1 SGHVS and CDR2 FQNEAQ.

This rearrangement joins TRBV5-6 to TRBJ1-4; D is uncertain. This CDR3 has 14 amino acids. In germline, CDR1 is SGHDT, CDR2 YYEEEE. The V end was cut by 1 base, the J end by 6 bases, with 10 bases between. CDR3 DNA: TGTGCCAGCAGCTTGCGGAGACGTCATGAAAAACTGTTTTTT. As protein: CASSLRRRHEKLFF.

V and J are TRBV7-2 and TRBJ2-3; D remains ambiguous. Germline assignment: CDR1 SGHTA and CDR2 FQGNSA. Trimming took off 4 bases at V and 4 bases at J, with 15 bases between the two ends. This CDR3 is 15 amino acids long. For the CDR3, the DNA is TGTGCCAGCAGCTCCCTACCGCTGGGCCCAGATACGCAGTATTTT. Its translation is CASSSLPLGPDTQYF.

The chain joins TRBV5-6 to TRBJ2-7; D perhaps matches TRBD2 (6 bases). In germline, CDR1 is SGHDT, CDR2 YYEEEE. The V end lost 1 base, the J end lost 6 bases, and 20 bases lay between the germline ends. This CDR3 is built from 16 residues. As DNA, the CDR3 is TGTGCCAGCAGCTTGTTACCGGGACTGACCTCGCGCGAGCAGTACTTC. This codes for CASSLLPGLTSREQYF.

V usage is TRBV19 and J usage is TRBJ2-1; 10 bases line up with TRBD2. Germline lookup yields CDR1 LNHDA and CDR2 SQIVND (reference sequence). Trimming cost V 3 bases and J 8 bases; bases outside gene matches: 4. CDR3 length equals 14 residues. CDR3 residues: CASSISGGGYEQFF. CDR3 nucleotides: TGTGCCAGTAGTATCAGCGGGGGGGGATATGAGCAGTTCTTC.

The rearrangement links TRBV10-2 to TRBJ2-3; 8 nucleotides match TRBD2. V lost 2 bases, J lost 5 bases, and 6 bases stayed unmatched. Germline CDR1 is WSHSY and CDR2 is SAAADI. The length of the CDR3 is 15 residues. The chain's CDR3 is CASSEGGLAGDTQYF. In DNA, the CDR3 is TGCGCCAGCAGTGAGGGTGGACTAGCAGGAGATACGCAGTATTTT.

This clone appeared once. The chain couples TRBV30 to TRBJ1-1, with D possibly being TRBD1 (5 bases). Per germline, CDR1 GTSNPN and CDR2 SVGIG (reference sequence). The length of the CDR3 is 13 residues. Trimming cost V 4 bases and J 4 bases, with 13 bases left between them. CDR3 nucleotide sequence: TGTGCCTGGAACTTAGGGGCGACCACTGAAGCTTTCTTT. Translation: CAWNLGATTEAFF.

The chain recombines TRBV7-2 with TRBJ1-1, with D perhaps TRBD1 (5 bases). This CDR3 has 12 residues. CDR1 is SGHTA and CDR2 is FQGNSA in the germline V gene. Trimming pared 5 bases from V and 10 bases from J, leaving 14 bases between. The CDR3 region is CASSPQGGRAFF. The CDR3 region has the DNA TGTGCCAGCAGCCCTCAGGGAGGGCGAGCTTTCTTT.

This rearrangement joins TRBV4-1 to TRBJ2-3; D is undetermined. This CDR3 has 15 residues. The germline gives CDR1 MGHRA, CDR2 YSYEKL. Between the trimmed V and J ends, which lost 1 base and 2 bases, there was a span of 10 bases. The CDR3, as DNA: TGCGCCAGCAGCCAAGTTCTACCGAACACAGATACGCAGTATTTT. Encoded protein: CASSQVLPNTDTQYF.

This clone was seen just once. The chain combines TRBV5-6 with TRBJ2-7, with 10 bases aligning to TRBD1. Germline CDR1 reads SGHDT; CDR2 reads YYEEEE. This CDR3 spans 14 amino acids. Trimming took 3 bases from V and 7 from J; bases not matched to a gene: 7. The CDR3 loop reads CASSSGQGLGEQYF. Written as DNA, the CDR3 is TGTGCCAGCAGCTCGGGACAGGGGCTCGGAGAGCAGTACTTC.

J is TRBJ2-5 and V is TRBV28; 11 positions agree with TRBD2. The trim removed 6 bases at V and 5 bases at J, leaving 14 bases unmatched. There are 17 residues in the CDR3. Germline loops: CDR1 MDHEN, CDR2 SYDVKM. CDR3: CASSPYLLAGGSETQYF. The CDR3 bases are TGTGCCAGCAGCCCGTACCTCCTAGCGGGAGGATCGGAGACCCAGTACTTC. Drawing the rest from reference TRBV28 and TRBJ2-5, the complete variable domain is DVKVTQSSRYLVKRTGEKVFLECVQDMDHENMFWYRQDPGLGLRLIYFSYDVKMKEKGDIPEGYSVSREKKERFSLILESASTNQTSMYLCASSPYLLAGGSETQYFGPGTRLLVL.

The chain recombines TRBV29-1 with TRBJ1-1; D unresolved. V shed 6 bases and J shed 4 bases, with 15 bases lying between them. This CDR3 spans 13 amino acids. From germline, CDR1 is SQVTM and CDR2 ANQGSEA. The CDR3 reads CSVAKGGSTEAFF. Here the CDR3 DNA reads TGCAGCGTGGCGAAGGGAGGGAGCACTGAAGCTTTCTTT. Drawing the rest from reference TRBV29-1 and TRBJ1-1, the complete variable domain is SAVISQKPSRDICQRGTSLTIQCQVDSQVTMMFWYRQQPGQSLTLIATANQGSEATYESGFVIDKFPISRPNLTFSTLTVSNMSPEDSSIYLCSVAKGGSTEAFFGQGTRLTVV.

This sequence joins TRBV7-8 and TRBJ1-2; D is possibly TRBD1 (6 bases). V was pared by 1 base and J by 5 bases, with 8 bases between. CDR1 is SGHVS and CDR2 is FQNEAQ in the germline V gene. The CDR3 is 13 amino acids. CDR3 sequence reads: CASSLGQVYGYTF. Here the CDR3 DNA reads TGTGCCAGCAGCTTAGGACAGGTTTATGGCTACACCTTC.

The chain recombines TRBV6-1 with TRBJ2-1; D is perhaps TRBD1 (6 bases). The CDR3 spans 12 residues. V shed 5 bases and J shed 4 bases, with 6 bases lying between them. Germline loops: CDR1 MNHNS, CDR2 SASEGT. The CDR3 protein is CASSRGYNEQFF. CDR3 DNA sequence: TGTGCCAGCAGTAGGGGGTACAATGAGCAGTTCTTC.

The J gene is TRBJ2-3, the V gene TRBV7-9; no definite D call. V lost 1 base and J 5 bases, leaving 13 bases between the germline ends. The CDR3 loop spans 15 amino acids. CDR1 SEHNR and CDR2 FQNEAQ come from the germline V gene (reference sequence). Here the CDR3 reads CASSLGWASGDTQYF. For the CDR3, the DNA is TGTGCCAGCAGCTTAGGCTGGGCTTCTGGAGATACGCAGTATTTT.

The chain uses TRBV5-1 and TRBJ2-1; TRBD1 aligns across 7 bases. In germline, CDR1 is SGHRS, CDR2 YFSETQ. The CDR3 is made up of 15 amino acids. J was trimmed by 2 bases and V by 0 bases; bases with no gene match: 2. CDR3 protein: CASSLEGTAYNEQFF. In DNA form, the CDR3 reads TGCGCCAGCAGCTTGGAAGGGACAGCCTACAATGAGCAGTTCTTC.

V is TRBV4-1 and J is TRBJ1-3; D unresolved. V lost 1 base to trimming and J lost 0 bases, with 7 bases between them. CDR3 length: 15 amino acids. The V gene's germline CDR1 is MGHRA and CDR2 YSYEKL. The CDR3 is CASSQAGYSGNTIYF. CDR3 nucleotide sequence: TGCGCCAGCAGCCAAGCCGGTTACTCTGGAAACACCATATATTTT.

The chain is built from TRBV18 and TRBJ2-1, with TRBD1 as a possible D gene (5 bases). This CDR3 comprises 13 residues. V lost 6 bases and J 9 bases, leaving 15 bases between the germline ends. Germline V CDR1 and CDR2: KGHSH, LQKENI. CDR3 DNA: TGTGCCAGCTCGCGATCCCAGGGCGCTGAGCAGTTCTTC. The encoded protein is CASSRSQGAEQFF.

The chain uses TRBV7-9 and TRBJ1-2; 7 nucleotides line up with TRBD1. Germline trimming cut 10 bases from V and 2 bases from J; bases unmatched to any gene: 7. The germline CDR1 and CDR2 sequences are SEHNR and FQNEAQ (reference sequence). CDR3 size: 13 residues. CDR3 nucleotide sequence: TGTGCCACCCTGACAGGGTTAAACTATGGCTACACCTTC. It specifies CATLTGLNYGYTF.

This chain joins TRBV2 and TRBJ2-7; TRBD1 agrees at 10 bases. There are 14 residues in the CDR3. J lost 7 bases, V lost 7 bases, and 10 bases had no gene match. Germline assignment: CDR1 SNHLY and CDR2 FYNNEI. The CDR3: CASTRRTGGGEQYF. In DNA form, the CDR3 reads TGTGCCAGCACCCGGCGGACAGGGGGAGGGGAGCAGTACTTC.

This clone was observed a handful of times. The V call is TRBV6-1, the J call TRBJ1-1; TRBD1 might be the D (5 bases). V lost 4 bases and J lost 0, with 9 bases in between. CDR1 MNHNS and CDR2 SASEGT come from the germline V gene. This CDR3 region has 14 residues. CDR3 region: CASSAEGLNTEAFF. CDR3 DNA: TGTGCCAGCAGTGCGGAGGGACTGAACACTGAAGCTTTCTTT.

The sample holds a few counts of this clone. CDR3 sequence (DNA): TGTGCCAGCAGCGCCGGGACAGAGGTAACCTACGAGCAGTACTTC. This gives the protein CASSAGTEVTYEQYF. The chain employs TRBV5-4 and TRBJ2-7; 7 positions match TRBD1. This CDR3 is built from 15 residues. V lost 4 bases to trimming and J lost 2 bases; unmatched junction nucleotides: 9. Germline CDR1 and CDR2: SGHNT and YYREEE (reference sequence).

In this sample, this clone turned up a few times. V gene TRBV10-3 combines with J gene TRBJ2-1; weak D call: TRBD2 (6 bases). The V gene lost 2 bases and the J gene lost 5 bases, with 13 bases spanning the gap. Germline V gives CDR1 ENHRY, CDR2 SYGVKD. The CDR3 covers 15 residues. The CDR3 here is CAISEGREYHNEQFF. CDR3 bases: TGTGCCATCAGTGAGGGTCGGGAGTACCACAATGAGCAGTTCTTC.

The chain has TRBV28 and TRBJ1-1; 7 bases fit TRBD1. The CDR3 extends over 16 amino acids. CDR1 and CDR2 (germline): MDHEN, SYDVKM. V shed 2 bases, J shed 4 bases, and the junction held 10 bases outside the gene matches. CDR3 in amino acids: CASSLGVTGWSTEAFF. The CDR3 bases are TGTGCCAGCAGTTTAGGTGTGACAGGGTGGAGCACTGAAGCTTTCTTT.

This clone turned up a few times. This chain uses TRBV10-3 with TRBJ2-7; 8 positions match TRBD1. J lost 6 bases, V lost 6 bases, and 10 bases had no gene match. CDR1 and CDR2 from the germline V gene are ENHRY and SYGVKD. CDR3 length equals 14 residues. The CDR3 coding sequence is TGTGCCATCAGCTCCGGGACAGGAGTATCCGAGCAGTACTTC. This encodes CAISSGTGVSEQYF.

V usage is TRBV7-9 and J usage is TRBJ2-5; the match to TRBD2 covers 10 bases. The germline gives CDR1 SEHNR, CDR2 FQNEAQ (reference sequence). V dropped 2 bases and J dropped 4; count of bases not matched to a gene: 16. The CDR3 covers 19 residues. The CDR3 DNA is TGTGCCAGCAGCTTAAGTCAGGAGGAAACTAGCGGGAATGGAGAGACCCAGTACTTC. Its protein is CASSLSQEETSGNGETQYF.

This chain joins TRBV27 and TRBJ2-1, with 7 bases matching TRBD2. Per the germline V gene, CDR1 is MNHEY and CDR2 is SMNVEV (reference sequence). This CDR3 has 14 residues. Trimming took 6 bases from V and 4 from J; bases not matched to a gene: 6. The CDR3 protein is CASSGRRNYNEQFF. The CDR3 DNA follows: TGTGCCAGCAGCGGGAGGCGTAATTACAATGAGCAGTTCTTC.

V is TRBV7-9 and J is TRBJ2-7; 8 bases line up with TRBD2. The germline V gene has CDR1 SEHNR and CDR2 FQNEAQ (reference sequence). The V segment lost 5 bases and the J segment 6 bases; nucleotides outside the gene matches: 12. The CDR3 sequence is 15 residues long. The CDR3 DNA reads as TGTGCCAGCAGCCCGAGCGGGAGAGGTTCCAGCGAGCAGTACTTC. Protein product: CASSPSGRGSSEQYF.

The chain links TRBV28 to TRBJ2-7, with TRBD2 as a possible D gene (7 bases). From germline, CDR1 is MDHEN and CDR2 SYDVKM. This CDR3 region has 17 residues. With 3 bases removed from V and 1 base from J, the gap between germline ends came to 19 bases. CDR3 residues: CASSFRGGTGPSYEQYF. Written as DNA, the CDR3 is TGTGCCAGCAGTTTTAGGGGGGGAACAGGGCCTTCCTACGAGCAGTACTTC.

The chain links TRBV6-5 to TRBJ1-2, with 7 nucleotides matching TRBD1. This CDR3 is 14 amino acids long. Germline lookup yields CDR1 MNHEY and CDR2 SVGAGI. V gave up 7 bases and J gave up 5 bases; unmatched junction bases: 10. The CDR3 region is CASIGTGTVYGYTF. Written as DNA, the CDR3 is TGTGCCAGCATTGGAACCGGGACAGTTTATGGCTACACCTTC.

V gene TRBV30 combines with J gene TRBJ2-2; D ambiguous. V was trimmed by 0 bases and J by 5 bases, leaving 13 bases between them. Germline V CDR1 and CDR2: GTSNPN, SVGIG (reference sequence). CDR3 length equals 15 residues. For the CDR3, the DNA is TGTGCCTGGAGTGTACAACACGCAGGAACCGGGGAGCTGTTTTTT. This translates into CAWSVQHAGTGELFF. Together with reference TRBV30 and TRBJ2-2, the CDR3 gives the full variable domain: SQTIHQWPATLVQPVGSPLSLECTVEGTSNPNLYWYRQAAGRGLQLLFYSVGIGQISSEVPQNLSASRPQDRQFILSSKKLLLSDSGFYLCAWSVQHAGTGELFFGEGSRLTVL.